This T cell receptor (beta chain) derives from a study of T cell responses to AZD1222 COVID-19 vaccine. Regarding the study as a whole: The donors showed a predominance of white British ancestry and of females, with possible underestimation of clonal diversity.

The repertoire was sequenced with immunoSEQ multiplex PCR; TCRdb's copy has only in-frame clones and lacks some. The table lists 200,000 to 250,000 clones, roughly 94% of them singletons. This clone was seen repeatedly, ten times or more. Its antigen remains unknown. This CDR3 spans 16 amino acids. Germline V gene lookup returns CDR1 LGHNA and CDR2 YSLEER. The junction had 3 bases not matched to a gene; V was cut back by 0 bases and J by 6 bases. The rearrangement joins TRBV4-3 to TRBJ2-2; 11 bases are a match to TRBD1. The sequence was collected from an adult who received the MenACWY meningococcal vaccine as a control. The sequencing here drew on peripheral blood, taken 28 days after the second dose of the MenACWY control vaccine. As DNA, the CDR3 is TGCGCCAGCAGCCAAGAGTTGGGACAGGGGGCCGGGGAGCTGTTTTTT. Its protein is CASSQELGQGAGELFF.